A single T cell receptor (beta chain) is shown here with its context. Antigen specificity is unknown. TCRdb's table, derived via immunoSEQ multiplex PCR, lists solely in-frame clones and lacks some. The sample has approximately 280,000 clones, 85% to 90% seen once; the top ten hold over 0.85%. This sample stems from a study of cytomegalovirus exposure and HLA in healthy donors. The donors were part of the validation cohort of 95 to 150 subjects. That cohort was separate from the first cohort, which comprised under 750 subjects. The study, taken as a whole, reports: Investigators reported 150 to 200 TCR beta chains as tied to cytomegalovirus. There were some public TCRs occurring in many donors, but most TCR sequences were rare. In vitro assays verified that a few CMV-associated chains recognized CMV antigens specifically.

The CDR3 is 14 residues long. After removal of 7 bases from V and 3 bases from J, the junction contained 7 bases not matched to a gene. Germline V gene lookup returns CDR1 MDHEN and CDR2 SYDVKM. This TCR came from a woman aged 18-29 years in good health and CMV-seronegative. The rearrangement joins TRBV28 to TRBJ1-2; TRBD1 aligns across 8 bases. The specimen was PBMCs. For the CDR3, the DNA is TGTGCCAGCATCACAGGGGGGGTCGACTATGGCTACACCTTC. Its protein product is CASITGGVDYGYTF.